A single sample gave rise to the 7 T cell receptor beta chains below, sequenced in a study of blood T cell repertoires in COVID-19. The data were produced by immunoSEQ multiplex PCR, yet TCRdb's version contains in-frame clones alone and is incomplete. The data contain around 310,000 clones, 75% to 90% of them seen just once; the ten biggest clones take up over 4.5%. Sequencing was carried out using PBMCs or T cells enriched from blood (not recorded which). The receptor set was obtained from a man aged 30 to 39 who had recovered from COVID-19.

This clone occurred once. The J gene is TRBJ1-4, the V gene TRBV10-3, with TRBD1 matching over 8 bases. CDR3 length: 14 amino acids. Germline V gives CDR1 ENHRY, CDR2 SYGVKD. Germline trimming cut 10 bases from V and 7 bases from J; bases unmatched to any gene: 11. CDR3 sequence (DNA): TGTGCCACCTACCCCGGGACAGGAGGTGAAAAACTGTTTTTT. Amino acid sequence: CATYPGTGGEKLFF.

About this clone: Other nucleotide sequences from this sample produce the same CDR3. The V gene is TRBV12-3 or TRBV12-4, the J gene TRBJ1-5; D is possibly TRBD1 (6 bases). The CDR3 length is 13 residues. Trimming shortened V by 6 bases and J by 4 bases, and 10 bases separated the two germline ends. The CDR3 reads CASSRRGNQPQHF. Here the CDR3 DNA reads TGTGCCAGCAGCCGAAGGGGGAATCAGCCCCAGCATTTT.

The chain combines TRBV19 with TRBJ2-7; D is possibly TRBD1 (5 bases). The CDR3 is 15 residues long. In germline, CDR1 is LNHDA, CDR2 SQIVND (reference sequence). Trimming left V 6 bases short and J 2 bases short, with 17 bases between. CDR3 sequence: CASRGTGDSTYEQYF. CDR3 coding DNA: TGTGCCAGTAGAGGAACTGGCGACAGCACCTACGAGCAGTACTTC.

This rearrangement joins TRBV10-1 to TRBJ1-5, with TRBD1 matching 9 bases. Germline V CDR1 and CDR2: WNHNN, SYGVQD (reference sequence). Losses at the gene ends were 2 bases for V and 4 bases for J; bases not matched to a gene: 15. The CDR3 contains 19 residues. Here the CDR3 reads CASSEPQTDRGLINQPQHF. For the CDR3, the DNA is TGCGCCAGCAGTGAGCCACAAACGGACAGGGGATTAATTAATCAGCCCCAGCATTTT.

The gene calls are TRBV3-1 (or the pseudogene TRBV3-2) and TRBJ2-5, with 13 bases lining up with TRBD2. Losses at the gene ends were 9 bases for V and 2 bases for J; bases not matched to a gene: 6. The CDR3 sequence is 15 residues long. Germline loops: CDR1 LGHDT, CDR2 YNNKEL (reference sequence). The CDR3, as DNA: TGTGCCAGTAGAAGACTAGCGGGGGGTCAAGAGACCCAGTACTTC. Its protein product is CASRRLAGGQETQYF.

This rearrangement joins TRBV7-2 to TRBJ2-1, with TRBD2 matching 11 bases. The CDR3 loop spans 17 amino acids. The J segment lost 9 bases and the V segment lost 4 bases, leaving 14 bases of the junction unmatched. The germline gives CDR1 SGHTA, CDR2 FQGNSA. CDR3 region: CASSYSALAGARGEQFF. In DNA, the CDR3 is TGTGCCAGCAGCTACTCCGCACTAGCGGGGGCCAGGGGTGAGCAGTTCTTC.

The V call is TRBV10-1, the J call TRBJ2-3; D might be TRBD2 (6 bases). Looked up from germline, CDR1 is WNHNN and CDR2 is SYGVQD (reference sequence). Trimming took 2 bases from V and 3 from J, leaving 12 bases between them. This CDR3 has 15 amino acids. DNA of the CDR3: TGCGCCAGCAGTGAGCTGGACGCGGGGACAGATACGCAGTATTTT. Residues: CASSELDAGTDTQYF.